These 27 T cell receptor beta chains came from one sample sequenced in a study of blood T cell repertoires in COVID-19. The assay was immunoSEQ multiplex PCR, and TCRdb's table has in-frame clones only and misses some. The sample includes 250,000 or so clones, 80% to 90% of them seen just once. Sample: peripheral blood. The receptor source for this set is a woman aged 35 to 49 who had recovered from COVID-19.

Here the CDR3 reads CASRKDWRDTDTQYF. The CDR3 bases are TGTGCCAGCAGAAAAGACTGGCGGGACACAGATACGCAGTATTTT. V is TRBV5-4 and J is TRBJ2-3, with a tentative D call TRBD2 (6 bases). The CDR3 loop spans 15 amino acids. Germline assignment: CDR1 SGHNT and CDR2 YYREEE (reference sequence). Trimming removed 5 bases at V and 2 bases at J, with 15 bases between.

Turning to this clone: One end of the junction does not line up with germline, which may come from a read error. The chain recombines TRBV19 with TRBJ2-7; possible D gene TRBD1, 6 bases. The CDR3 is 13 amino acids. Germline V gene sequence: CDR1 LNHDA, CDR2 SQIVND (reference sequence). CDR3 in DNA: TGTGCCAGCAGTATCAGGGGAACAGACGAGCAGTACTTC. It translates to CASSIRGTDEQYF.

This sequence joins TRBV28 and TRBJ1-2; TRBD1 might be the D (6 bases). V was shortened by 6 bases and J by 0 bases, with 8 bases between the two germline ends. Germline assignment: CDR1 MDHEN and CDR2 SYDVKM. This CDR3 comprises 13 residues. The CDR3, as DNA: TGTGCCAGCAGGGACAGTGCTAACTATGGCTACACCTTC. Its translation is CASRDSANYGYTF.

V gene TRBV10-3 combines with J gene TRBJ2-5; D possibly corresponds to TRBD2 (5 bases). The CDR3 is 17 residues long. The germline V and J ends were trimmed by 2 bases and 3 bases, with 19 bases remaining between them. Per the germline V gene, CDR1 is ENHRY and CDR2 is SYGVKD. DNA for the CDR3: TGTGCCATCAGTGAGGGACCGGGAAGAACTGTTAAAGAGACCCAGTACTTC. Residues: CAISEGPGRTVKETQYF.

The V gene is TRBV7-9, the J gene TRBJ1-2, with 8 bases that match TRBD1. Germline CDR1 reads SEHNR; CDR2 reads FQNEAQ (reference sequence). This CDR3 is built from 17 residues. J was trimmed by 3 bases and V by 3 bases; bases with no gene match: 12. The CDR3 loop reads CASSFGIPGQGYYGYTF. Written as DNA, the CDR3 is TGTGCCAGCAGCTTTGGAATACCCGGACAGGGTTACTATGGCTACACCTTC.

This chain joins TRBV24-1 and TRBJ2-1, with 16 bases identical to TRBD2. The trim removed 7 bases at V and 4 bases at J, leaving 6 bases unmatched. Germline V gene data show CDR1 as KGHDR and CDR2 as SFDVKD. This CDR3 is 17 amino acids long. Here the CDR3 DNA reads TGTGCCACCAGCGAGGGACTAGCGGGAGGGCTTTACAATGAGCAGTTCTTC. As protein: CATSEGLAGGLYNEQFF.

The chain joins TRBV7-9 to TRBJ1-5; TRBD1 might be the D (5 bases). CDR3 length: 14 amino acids. In germline, CDR1 is SEHNR, CDR2 FQNEAQ (reference sequence). Trimming left V 0 bases short and J 7 bases short, with 10 bases between. The CDR3 here is CASSLAGAGQPQHF. In DNA form, the CDR3 reads TGTGCCAGCAGCTTAGCAGGGGCAGGGCAGCCCCAGCATTTT.

This chain joins TRBV4-3 and TRBJ1-4, with 9 bases that match TRBD1. Germline CDR1 and CDR2: LGHNA and YSLEER. V shed 4 bases and J 6 bases; nucleotides not matched to a gene: 3. The CDR3 is 14 amino acids. In DNA, the CDR3 is TGCGCCAGCAGCCCGGGACAGGGTCATGAAAAACTGTTTTTT. It encodes CASSPGQGHEKLFF.

This rearrangement joins TRBV2 to TRBJ1-4; 7 nucleotides match TRBD1. J gave up 8 bases and V 5 bases, and 8 bases lay outside the gene matches. The CDR3 spans 14 residues. CDR1 and CDR2 from the germline V gene are SNHLY and FYNNEI. The DNA of the CDR3 is TGTGCCAGCAGTCCCTGGGACAGTTGGGAAAAACTGTTTTTT. It translates to CASSPWDSWEKLFF.

This clone turned up a few times. V gene TRBV10-2 combines with J gene TRBJ2-5; 7 bases are shared with TRBD2. With V trimmed by 9 bases and J by 7 bases, 5 bases remained unmatched. Germline V gene data show CDR1 as WSHSY and CDR2 as SAAADI. CDR3 size: 11 residues. Written as DNA, the CDR3 is TGCGCCAGTGGGGAGGGGATGACCCAGTACTTC. It encodes CASGEGMTQYF.

V usage is TRBV7-2 and J usage is TRBJ1-3; no firm D call. V was trimmed by 5 bases and J by 0 bases, leaving 11 bases between them. The germline CDR1 and CDR2 sequences are SGHTA and FQGNSA. There are 15 residues in the CDR3. In nucleotides, the CDR3 is TGTGCCAGCAGCATTAACAGCCTCTCTGGAAACACCATATATTTT. It is translated as CASSINSLSGNTIYF.

The rearrangement links TRBV9 to TRBJ2-2, with 9 bases matching TRBD2. Germline V gene sequence: CDR1 SGDLS, CDR2 YYNGEE. The ends lost 1 base at V and 6 bases at J; junction bases unmatched: 10. This CDR3 comprises 17 residues. CDR3 in DNA: TGTGCCAGCAGCGTACTCTCTAGCGGGATTAGCGCCGGGGAGCTGTTTTTT. Translating it yields CASSVLSSGISAGELFF.

The chain couples TRBV10-1 to TRBJ1-3; D gene ambiguous. CDR1 and CDR2 from the germline V gene are WNHNN and SYGVQD (reference sequence). The CDR3 is 15 residues long. Trimming cost V 4 bases and J 0 bases, with 10 bases left between them. The chain's CDR3 is CASSGPEGSGNTIYF. The CDR3 coding sequence is TGCGCCAGCAGTGGTCCGGAGGGCTCTGGAAACACCATATATTTT.

The chain is built from TRBV4-1 and TRBJ1-1; D is ambiguous. CDR1 is MGHRA and CDR2 is YSYEKL in the germline V gene. This CDR3 contains 11 residues. Between the trimmed V and J ends, which lost 1 base and 7 bases, there was a span of 4 bases. The DNA for the CDR3 is TGCGCCAGCAGCCAAGGGCTTGAAGCTTTCTTT. This encodes CASSQGLEAFF.

The chain employs TRBV5-4 and TRBJ2-5; 14 nucleotides agree with TRBD2. The CDR3 length is 15 residues. With V trimmed by 4 bases and J by 4 bases, 3 bases remained unmatched. Germline V lookup: CDR1 SGHNT, CDR2 YYREEE (reference sequence). CDR3 bases: TGTGCCAGCAGCCCGGGGACTAGCGGGAGAGAGACCCAGTACTTC. This sequence encodes CASSPGTSGRETQYF.

A single count supports this clone. V and J are TRBV28 and TRBJ1-6; D call uncertain. The CDR3 sequence is 16 residues long. The V end lost 6 bases, the J end lost 0 bases, and 12 bases lay between the germline ends. Germline CDR1 reads MDHEN; CDR2 reads SYDVKM. This CDR3 reads CASSGLFSSYNSPLHF. The CDR3 bases are TGTGCCAGCAGCGGACTGTTTAGCTCCTATAATTCACCCCTCCACTTT.

The table lists this clone with a count of one. The chain couples TRBV6-5 to TRBJ1-6, with D maybe TRBD1 (5 bases). Germline V gene sequence: CDR1 MNHEY, CDR2 SVGAGI. CDR3 size: 15 residues. Trimming shortened V by 5 bases and J by 9 bases, and 17 bases separated the two germline ends. The CDR3 spells CASSNGTPRFSPLHF. In DNA form, the CDR3 reads TGTGCCAGCAGTAACGGGACTCCGAGATTTTCACCCCTCCACTTT.

This chain uses TRBV29-1 with TRBJ2-1, with 8 bases aligning to TRBD2. This CDR3 has 10 residues. The ends lost 8 bases at V and 9 bases at J; junction bases unmatched: 3. Germline V CDR1 and CDR2: SQVTM, ANQGSEA. CDR3: CSTGRVEQFF. For the CDR3, the DNA is TGCAGCACCGGGAGGGTTGAGCAGTTCTTC.

The chain is built from TRBV7-2 and TRBJ2-7; 8 nucleotides line up with TRBD2. Germline V gene sequence: CDR1 SGHTA, CDR2 FQGNSA. CDR3 length: 15 residues. With V trimmed by 0 bases and J by 3 bases, 4 bases remained unmatched. The CDR3 DNA reads as TGTGCCAGCAGCTTAGCCGGACTAGCTAACTACGAGCAGTACTTC. Translating gives CASSLAGLANYEQYF.

The count of this clone is one. The rearrangement links TRBV19 to TRBJ2-4; TRBD2 matches at 7 bases. This CDR3 is built from 19 residues. V lost 5 bases, J lost 0 bases, and 16 bases stayed unmatched. Per the germline V gene, CDR1 is LNHDA and CDR2 is SQIVND (reference sequence). The CDR3 coding sequence is TGTGCCAGTAGTCATTATGCTTTCGGGGGGTCACTAGCCAAAAACATTCAGTACTTC. It is translated as CASSHYAFGGSLAKNIQYF.

The chain is built from TRBV28 and TRBJ1-1; 7 bases match TRBD1. This CDR3 is built from 13 residues. Germline V gives CDR1 MDHEN, CDR2 SYDVKM. J was trimmed by 5 bases and V by 10 bases; bases with no gene match: 10. CDR3 coding DNA: TGTGCCACCCTCGACAGGGTAAGAACTGAAGCTTTCTTT. Its protein is CATLDRVRTEAFF.

This chain connects TRBV7-9 to TRBJ1-3; D may be TRBD1 (6 bases). Germline CDR1 is SEHNR and CDR2 is FQNEAQ (reference sequence). Deletions cut 6 bases from V and 0 bases from J, with 12 bases between. This CDR3 has 15 residues. The CDR3 coding sequence is TGTGCCAGCAGGTCTCAGGGGAGCTCTGGAAACACCATATATTTT. Translation gives CASRSQGSSGNTIYF.

V usage is TRBV5-4 and J usage is TRBJ2-3; D may be TRBD1 (6 bases). The CDR3 consists of 15 residues. CDR1 and CDR2 (germline): SGHNT, YYREEE (reference sequence). V dropped 4 bases and J dropped 3 bases, with 15 bases sitting between them. The chain's CDR3 is CASSPPQGPTDTQYF. Here the CDR3 DNA reads TGTGCCAGCAGCCCGCCCCAGGGGCCGACAGATACGCAGTATTTT.

V is TRBV4-3 and J is TRBJ2-3; a possible D gene is TRBD1 (5 bases). This CDR3 is 15 amino acids long. Trimming removed 3 bases at V and 0 bases at J, with 10 bases between. The germline gives CDR1 LGHNA, CDR2 YSLEER. CDR3 sequence reads: CASSQGRGSTDTQYF. Here the CDR3 DNA reads TGCGCCAGCAGCCAGGGTAGGGGAAGCACAGATACGCAGTATTTT.

The chain combines TRBV20-1 with TRBJ1-4, with D hard to call. The germline gives CDR1 DFQATT, CDR2 SNEGSKA (reference sequence). V was clipped by 7 bases and J by 4 bases, with 7 bases between them. This CDR3 is built from 11 residues. The CDR3 spells CSGAHNEKLFF. For the CDR3, the DNA is TGCAGTGGGGCCCATAATGAAAAACTGTTTTTT.

V gene TRBV9 combines with J gene TRBJ1-1, with 7 bases identical to TRBD1. Per the germline V gene, CDR1 is SGDLS and CDR2 is YYNGEE. The length of the CDR3 is 12 residues. J gave up 6 bases and V 4 bases, and 3 bases lay outside the gene matches. The CDR3 spells CASSPQGAEAFF. The CDR3 coding sequence is TGTGCCAGCAGCCCGCAGGGGGCTGAAGCTTTCTTT. The full variable domain, completed using reference TRBV9 and TRBJ1-1, is DSGVTQTPKHLITATGQRVTLRCSPRSGDLSVYWYQQSLDQGLQFLIQYYNGEERAKGNILERFSAQQFPDLHSELNLSSLELGDSALYFCASSPQGAEAFFGQGTRLTVV.

The genes are TRBV6-5 and TRBJ1-2; no reliable D call. CDR3 length: 13 residues. The germline CDR1 and CDR2 sequences are MNHEY and SVGAGI. V was pared by 7 bases and J by 3 bases, with 12 bases between. CDR3 region: CASTRGSDYGYTF. CDR3 nucleotides: TGTGCCAGCACCCGAGGCTCGGACTATGGCTACACCTTC.